The text below deals with one TCR beta chain. Under the authors' procedure: Amplification from reference gene primers served as the basis for estimated nucleated cell counts. Method: immunoSEQ multiplex PCR; TCRdb's copy keeps in-frame clones and lacks some. V and J calls and clone size follow that table, whereas D and trimming were derived from the DNA. The repertoire holds about 120,000 clones, approximately 90% seen once, with approximately 4.2% in the top ten. With 7 bases removed from V and 5 bases from J, the gap between germline ends came to 20 bases. Germline CDR1 and CDR2: SQVTM and ANQGSEA. The length of the CDR3 is 14 residues. The data stem from a study of blood T cell repertoires in COVID-19.

The sample comprised peripheral blood. The receptor was derived from a middle-aged man with acute or convalescent COVID-19. The chain links TRBV29-1 to TRBJ1-1; no clear D gene. In DNA, the CDR3 is TGCAGCGCACGAGTTTTGGGGTCGGGGACTGAAGCTTTCTTT. Its translation: CSARVLGSGTEAFF.